The 32 T cell receptor beta chains listed next were all sequenced from one sample in a study of a mutant IDH1 vaccine in newly diagnosed glioma. Time point defined: baseline, week 1 (first vaccination visit). The treatment was: pre-vaccination baseline after standard-of-care therapy. The data were produced by immunoSEQ multiplex PCR, yet TCRdb's version contains in-frame clones alone and is incomplete. The table records over 75,000 clones, roughly 90% of them present only once. The sequencing used PBMCs, collected from a glioma patient treated with radiotherapy, temozolomide or both. These receptors were collected from a woman in her fifties or sixties with glioma.

For the CDR3, the DNA is TGTGCCAGCACCAGGGGGCTAGGTGACATTCAGTACTTC. Protein: CASTRGLGDIQYF. The chain recombines TRBV27 with TRBJ2-4; 8 bases fit TRBD1. The CDR3 covers 13 residues. V lost 7 bases, J lost 8 bases, and 7 bases stayed unmatched. Per germline, CDR1 MNHEY and CDR2 SMNVEV (reference sequence).

The genes are TRBV10-3 and TRBJ2-2; perhaps TRBD2 as D (6 bases). Per the germline V gene, CDR1 is ENHRY and CDR2 is SYGVKD. With 10 bases removed from V and 0 bases from J, the gap between germline ends came to 18 bases. The CDR3 is 16 residues long. DNA for the CDR3: TGTGCCAGCCTCCACCGGGACTCCGCGAACACCGGGGAGCTGTTTTTT. Its translation: CASLHRDSANTGELFF.

The V gene is TRBV12-1, the J gene TRBJ2-3; whether TRBD2, the table's D call, matches the DNA was not checked. TRBV12-1 is given as a pseudogene. The length of the CDR3 is 16 residues. For the CDR3, the DNA is TGTGCCAGCAGCTTGGGTAGCGGGAGGGTTGCAGATACGCAGTATTTT. Translating gives CASSLGSGRVADTQYF.

This rearrangement joins TRBV6-1 to TRBJ2-2; D not resolved. V was pared by 3 bases and J by 0 bases, with 8 bases between. Germline CDR1 and CDR2: MNHNS and SASEGT. The CDR3 covers 15 residues. DNA of the CDR3: TGTGCCAGCAGTGACCAGGCCACGAACACCGGGGAGCTGTTTTTT. Amino acids: CASSDQATNTGELFF.

V gene TRBV6-5 combines with J gene TRBJ1-3; D gene ambiguous. The CDR3 runs to 14 residues. Germline V gives CDR1 MNHEY, CDR2 SVGAGI. V lost 4 bases and J lost 0, with 7 bases in between. The CDR3 here is CASSFGRSGNTIYF. The CDR3 nucleotides read TGTGCCAGCAGTTTCGGCCGCTCTGGAAACACCATATATTTT.

The chain couples TRBV19 to TRBJ2-3; 10 bases fit TRBD1. The CDR3 is 14 residues long. Losses at the gene ends were 7 bases for V and 2 bases for J; bases not matched to a gene: 3. Germline CDR1 LNHDA, CDR2 SQIVND (reference sequence). The CDR3 sequence is CASKGQGHTDTQYF. Written as DNA, the CDR3 is TGTGCCAGTAAGGGACAGGGGCACACAGATACGCAGTATTTT. Variable domain in full (rest from reference TRBV19 and TRBJ2-3): DGGITQSPKYLFRKEGQNVTLSCEQNLNHDAMYWYRQDPGQGLRLIYYSQIVNDFQKGDIAEGYSVSREKKESFPLTVTSAQKNPTAFYLCASKGQGHTDTQYFGPGTRLTVL.

The rearrangement uses TRBV7-9 and TRBJ2-1; no definite D call. Germline V gene data show CDR1 as SEHNR and CDR2 as FQNEAQ (reference sequence). Trimming took off 0 bases at V and 15 bases at J, with 9 bases between the two ends. The length of the CDR3 is 11 residues. For the CDR3, the DNA is TGTGCCAGCAGCTTAGCAGGAGACGGGTTCTTC. Translated: CASSLAGDGFF. Full variable domain (missing parts from reference TRBV7-9 and TRBJ2-1): DTGVSQNPRHKITKRGQNVTFRCDPISEHNRLYWYRQTLGQGPEFLTYFQNEAQLEKSRLLSDRFSAERPKGSFSTLEIQRTEQGDSAMYLCASSLAGDGFFGPGTRLTVL.

The count of this clone is one. The CDR3 region is CASRVASYGYTF. DNA of the CDR3: TGTGCCAGTAGAGTGGCGAGCTATGGCTACACCTTC. The chain recombines TRBV19 with TRBJ1-2; D is uncertain. In germline, CDR1 is LNHDA, CDR2 SQIVND (reference sequence). The CDR3 is made up of 12 amino acids. V dropped 6 bases and J dropped 4 bases, with 9 bases sitting between them. Full variable domain (remainder filled in from reference TRBV19 and TRBJ1-2): DGGITQSPKYLFRKEGQNVTLSCEQNLNHDAMYWYRQDPGQGLRLIYYSQIVNDFQKGDIAEGYSVSREKKESFPLTVTSAQKNPTAFYLCASRVASYGYTFGSGTRLTVV.

This sequence joins TRBV5-1 and TRBJ2-6; 7 positions match TRBD1. The V gene's germline CDR1 is SGHRS and CDR2 YFSETQ. V was clipped by 3 bases and J by 0 bases; unmatched bases: 9. The CDR3 loop spans 18 amino acids. The CDR3 region has the DNA TGCGCCAGCAGCTCGATTGATGGGACAGCCTCTGGGGCCAACGTCCTGACTTTC. It encodes CASSSIDGTASGANVLTF.

The rearrangement uses TRBV5-1 and TRBJ2-7; D tentatively reads TRBD1 or TRBD2 (5 bases each). CDR3 length: 15 residues. Trimming removed 4 bases at V and 0 bases at J, with 14 bases between. CDR1 is SGHRS, CDR2 YFSETQ, per germline. CDR3 residues: CASSAGTESSYEQYF. DNA of the CDR3: TGCGCCAGCAGCGCCGGGACGGAAAGCTCCTACGAGCAGTACTTC.

The chain links TRBV9 to TRBJ1-2; 8 bases fit TRBD1. From germline, CDR1 is SGDLS and CDR2 YYNGEE. The CDR3 is 15 residues long. Trimming cost V 0 bases and J 4 bases; bases outside gene matches: 5. The CDR3 sequence is CASSVGGQGAYGYTF. CDR3 DNA sequence: TGTGCCAGCAGCGTAGGAGGGCAGGGGGCCTATGGCTACACCTTC. Based on the CDR3 plus reference TRBV9 and TRBJ1-2, the full variable domain is DSGVTQTPKHLITATGQRVTLRCSPRSGDLSVYWYQQSLDQGLQFLIQYYNGEERAKGNILERFSAQQFPDLHSELNLSSLELGDSALYFCASSVGGQGAYGYTFGSGTRLTVV.

The chain recombines TRBV5-6 with TRBJ1-5; unclear D gene. Germline V lookup: CDR1 SGHDT, CDR2 YYEEEE. V shed 0 bases and J shed 1 base, with 5 bases lying between them. CDR3 length equals 14 residues. The CDR3 coding sequence is TGTGCCAGCAGCTTGGGGCAGAGCAATCAGCCCCAGCATTTT. It specifies CASSLGQSNQPQHF.

The genes are TRBV10-3 and TRBJ1-2, with D tentatively TRBD1 (6 bases). V was pared by 10 bases and J by 3 bases, with 27 bases between. Germline values: CDR1 ENHRY, CDR2 SYGVKD. The CDR3 runs 17 residues. This chain's CDR3 is CATHRPGARSRYYGYTF. Written as DNA, the CDR3 is TGTGCCACCCATCGTCCGGGGGCCCGATCGCGCTACTATGGCTACACCTTC.

The chain carries TRBV18 and TRBJ2-1; D unclear. V lost 3 bases and J 7 bases, leaving 13 bases between the germline ends. CDR1 is KGHSH and CDR2 is LQKENI in the germline V gene. This CDR3 is 14 amino acids long. Here the CDR3 DNA reads TGTGCCAGCTCACCGGGCTACGGTGGTAATGAGCAGTTCTTC. Its translation is CASSPGYGGNEQFF. Full variable domain (missing parts from reference TRBV18 and TRBJ2-1): NAGVMQNPRHLVRRRGQEARLRCSPMKGHSHVYWYRQLPEEGLKFMVYLQKENIIDESGMPKERFSAEFPKEGPSILRIQQVVRGDSAAYFCASSPGYGGNEQFFGPGTRLTVL.

This clone has a handful of counts. This sequence joins TRBV14 and TRBJ2-7; 7 bases align to TRBD2. The CDR3 is 15 amino acids. Germline lookup yields CDR1 SGHDN and CDR2 FVKESK. Trimming removed 1 base from V and 6 bases from J; junction bases left unmatched: 9. CDR3 in DNA: TGTGCCAGCAGCCAAGGTGGGAGCGGGAACTTCGAGCAGTACTTC. Translation gives CASSQGGSGNFEQYF.

V is TRBV5-4 and J is TRBJ2-5; 14 bases align to TRBD2. The V segment lost 3 bases and the J segment 4 bases; nucleotides outside the gene matches: 8. The CDR3 extends over 17 amino acids. Germline V lookup: CDR1 SGHNT, CDR2 YYREEE (reference sequence). The CDR3 here is CASSSGTSGRYGETQYF. CDR3 sequence (DNA): TGTGCCAGCAGCTCCGGGACTAGCGGGAGATACGGAGAGACCCAGTACTTC. Full variable domain (missing parts from reference TRBV5-4 and TRBJ2-5): ETGVTQSPTHLIKTRGQQVTLRCSSQSGHNTVSWYQQALGQGPQFIFQYYREEENGRGNFPPRFSGLQFPNYSSELNVNALELDDSALYLCASSSGTSGRYGETQYFGPGTRLLVL.

The genes are TRBV5-4 and TRBJ2-1; the D call may be TRBD1 or TRBD2 (5 bases each). The length of the CDR3 is 11 residues. Per germline, CDR1 SGHNT and CDR2 YYREEE (reference sequence). Trimming left V 4 bases short and J 10 bases short, with 9 bases between. CDR3 sequence reads: CASSAEGEQFF. In DNA, the CDR3 is TGTGCCAGCAGCGCTGAGGGGGAGCAGTTCTTC.

The chain recombines TRBV5-1 with TRBJ2-7, with 9 bases aligning to TRBD1. The CDR3 length is 14 residues. V was clipped by 6 bases and J by 4 bases; unmatched bases: 8. CDR1 is SGHRS, CDR2 YFSETQ, per germline. The CDR3 spells CASNAPDRGYEQYF. The CDR3 DNA is TGCGCCAGCAACGCCCCGGACAGGGGATACGAGCAGTACTTC.

The J gene is TRBJ2-7, the V gene TRBV9, with TRBD1 matching over 12 bases. With 3 bases clipped from V and 7 bases from J, the junction kept 5 bases outside the gene matches. Germline assignment: CDR1 SGDLS and CDR2 YYNGEE. CDR3 length: 14 amino acids. The CDR3 sequence is CASSAGQGAGEQYF. The CDR3 nucleotides are TGTGCCAGCAGCGCGGGACAGGGGGCGGGTGAGCAGTACTTC.

By sample fraction, this clone is medium-sized (0.01 to 0.1%). The chain uses TRBV7-9 and TRBJ2-2; D uncertain. Germline assignment: CDR1 SEHNR and CDR2 FQNEAQ (reference sequence). V dropped 5 bases and J dropped 2 bases, with 12 bases sitting between them. The CDR3 totals 15 residues. The CDR3 loop is CASSPSRLNTGELFF. As DNA, the CDR3 is TGTGCCAGCAGCCCCAGTAGGCTAAACACCGGGGAGCTGTTTTTT.

The chain is built from TRBV9 and TRBJ1-5, with D possibly being TRBD1 (6 bases). The germline V gene encodes CDR1 SGDLS and CDR2 YYNGEE. V was cut by 4 bases and J by 7 bases, with 21 bases left in between. The length of the CDR3 is 16 residues. The chain's CDR3 is CASSIPGHLKCQPQHF. CDR3 in DNA: TGTGCCAGCAGCATCCCGGGACACCTAAAGTGCCAGCCCCAGCATTTT. The entire variable domain, with the rest obtained from reference TRBV9 and TRBJ1-5, is as follows: DSGVTQTPKHLITATGQRVTLRCSPRSGDLSVYWYQQSLDQGLQFLIQYYNGEERAKGNILERFSAQQFPDLHSELNLSSLELGDSALYFCASSIPGHLKCQPQHFGDGTRLSIL.

The chain is built from TRBV10-1 and TRBJ2-7, with D tentatively TRBD2 (6 bases). V was trimmed by 6 bases and J by 2 bases, leaving 17 bases between them. Germline CDR1 and CDR2: WNHNN and SYGVQD (reference sequence). The length of the CDR3 is 15 residues. The CDR3 is CASSSSGPVTYEQYF. The CDR3 bases are TGCGCCAGCAGCTCAAGCGGGCCCGTCACCTACGAGCAGTACTTC.

The V gene is TRBV11-2, the J gene TRBJ2-7, with D hard to call. Germline assignment: CDR1 SGHAT and CDR2 FQNNGV. The CDR3 spans 13 residues. The V and J ends lost 6 bases and 3 bases respectively, with 12 bases between them. The DNA of the CDR3 is TGTGCCAGCAGTCAGAGGTTAGGCTACGAGCAGTACTTC. As protein: CASSQRLGYEQYF.

The chain couples TRBV2 to TRBJ2-3; the D gene is possibly TRBD2 (6 bases). The germline CDR1 and CDR2 sequences are SNHLY and FYNNEI. This CDR3 spans 14 amino acids. The V end was cut by 5 bases, the J end by 0 bases, with 9 bases between. CDR3 DNA: TGTGCCAGCAGTATGGGGACTAGCACAGATACGCAGTATTTT. This codes for CASSMGTSTDTQYF. The full variable domain, completed using reference TRBV2 and TRBJ2-3, is EPEVTQTPSHQVTQMGQEVILRCVPISNHLYFYWYRQILGQKVEFLVSFYNNEISEKSEIFDDQFSVERPDGSNFTLKIRSTKLEDSAMYFCASSMGTSTDTQYFGPGTRLTVL.

CDR3 DNA: TGCAGTGCTCTAAAAAACACTGAAGCTTTCTTT. Amino acid sequence: CSALKNTEAFF. The gene calls are TRBV20-1 and TRBJ1-1, with D hard to call. V was clipped by 5 bases and J by 2 bases, with 6 bases between them. This CDR3 region has 11 residues. The germline CDR1 and CDR2 sequences are DFQATT and SNEGSKA (reference sequence).

This clone is a singleton in its sample. J is TRBJ2-7 and V is TRBV7-6; D tentatively reads TRBD1 or TRBD2 (6 bases each). The CDR3 has 14 residues. V was pared by 5 bases and J by 2 bases, with 13 bases between. CDR1 is SGHVS, CDR2 FNYEAQ, per germline. CDR3 loop: CASSPVEGAYEQYF. CDR3 nucleotides: TGTGCCAGCAGCCCCGTGGAGGGGGCCTACGAGCAGTACTTC.

The chain is built from TRBV5-8 and TRBJ1-1, with D uncertain. Germline-derived CDR1 and CDR2 are SGHTS and YDEGEE. The V gene lost 0 bases and the J gene lost 1 base, with 4 bases spanning the gap. The CDR3 sequence is 13 residues long. CDR3 region: CASSLEENTEAFF. CDR3 nucleotide sequence: TGTGCCAGCAGCTTGGAAGAGAACACTGAAGCTTTCTTT.

This clone was counted a single time. The J gene is TRBJ1-1, the V gene TRBV28; 9 bases align to TRBD1. Trimming took 2 bases from V and 4 from J; bases not matched to a gene: 5. The CDR3 covers 15 residues. Germline V lookup: CDR1 MDHEN, CDR2 SYDVKM. CDR3 sequence: CASSLLGTGSTEAFF. The CDR3 DNA reads TGTGCCAGCAGTTTACTTGGGACAGGGAGCACTGAAGCTTTCTTT. Full variable domain (missing parts from reference TRBV28 and TRBJ1-1): DVKVTQSSRYLVKRTGEKVFLECVQDMDHENMFWYRQDPGLGLRLIYFSYDVKMKEKGDIPEGYSVSREKKERFSLILESASTNQTSMYLCASSLLGTGSTEAFFGQGTRLTVV.

The genes are TRBV2 and TRBJ1-4, with 7 bases that match TRBD1. Per the germline V gene, CDR1 is SNHLY and CDR2 is FYNNEI. This CDR3 is 14 amino acids long. Trimming at V came to 8 bases and at J to 3 bases, leaving 6 bases not matched to a gene. CDR3 in DNA: TGTGCCAGCCGCCGGGACAGTCCTAATGAAAAACTGTTTTTT. Protein sequence: CASRRDSPNEKLFF.

The V and J genes are TRBV29-1 and TRBJ2-1; no firm D call. Germline CDR1 reads SQVTM; CDR2 reads ANQGSEA. V gave up 2 bases and J gave up 0 bases, with 11 bases separating them. The CDR3 is 15 amino acids. Written as DNA, the CDR3 is TGCAGCGTTGAACTTGCCTTGAGCTCCTACAATGAGCAGTTCTTC. Encoded protein: CSVELALSSYNEQFF.

As concerns this clone: The junction does not match germline at one end; this may be a read error. The chain recombines TRBV11-2 with TRBJ2-7; D may correspond to TRBD1 or TRBD2 (5 bases each). Germline-derived CDR1 and CDR2 are SGHAT and FQNNGV. The CDR3 sequence is 12 residues long. CDR3 region: CASSSVAGARDF. For the CDR3, the DNA is TGTGCCAGCAGCTCCGTAGCCGGGGCTAGGGACTTC.

This clone was picked up one time. This sequence joins TRBV27 and TRBJ2-7; D is undetermined. Germline V gives CDR1 MNHEY, CDR2 SMNVEV (reference sequence). The CDR3 contains 11 residues. Trimming took off 4 bases at V and 4 bases at J, with 5 bases between the two ends. For the CDR3, the DNA is TGTGCCAGCAGTTCCCATTACGAGCAGTACTTC. Translated: CASSSHYEQYF.